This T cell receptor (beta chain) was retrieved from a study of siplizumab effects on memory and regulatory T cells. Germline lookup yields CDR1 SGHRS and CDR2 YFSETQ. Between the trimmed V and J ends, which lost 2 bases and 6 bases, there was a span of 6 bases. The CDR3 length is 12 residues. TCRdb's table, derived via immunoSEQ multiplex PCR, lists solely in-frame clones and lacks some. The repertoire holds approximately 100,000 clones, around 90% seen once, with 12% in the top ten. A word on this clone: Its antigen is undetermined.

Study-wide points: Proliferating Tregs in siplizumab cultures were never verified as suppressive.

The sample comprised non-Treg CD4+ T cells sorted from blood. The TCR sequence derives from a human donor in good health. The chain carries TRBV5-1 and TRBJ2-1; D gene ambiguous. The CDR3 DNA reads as TGCGCCAGCAGCTTCTCATTCAATGAGCAGTTCTTC. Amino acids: CASSFSFNEQFF.